The 13 T cell receptor beta chains below come from one sample, sequenced in a study of blood T cell repertoires in COVID-19. Sequenced by immunoSEQ multiplex PCR; TCRdb stores in-frame clones only, minus some. The profile shows around 300,000 clones, 90% of them singletons. The sample was peripheral blood. The receptor set was obtained from a woman aged 40-49 years with COVID-19, enrolled during active disease.

The CDR3 loop reads CASSRGQSNTEAFF. The CDR3 DNA is TGCGCCAGCAGCCGGGGACAGTCGAACACTGAAGCTTTCTTT. The gene calls are TRBV5-1 and TRBJ1-1, with TRBD1 matching 7 bases. This CDR3 spans 14 amino acids. Germline V gene data show CDR1 as SGHRS and CDR2 as YFSETQ. The ends lost 4 bases at V and 1 base at J; junction bases unmatched: 4.

As regards this clone: The same CDR3 is also encoded by other DNA sequences in this sample. V gene TRBV10-3 combines with J gene TRBJ2-6, with D possibly TRBD2 on 6 matching bases. There are 15 residues in the CDR3. Germline CDR1 ENHRY, CDR2 SYGVKD. The V and J ends lost 0 bases and 3 bases respectively, with 6 bases between them. The CDR3, as DNA: TGTGCCATCAGTGAGTCGGGGGGTGGGGCCAACGTCCTGACTTTC. Translation: CAISESGGGANVLTF.

The CDR3 region has the DNA TGTGCCAGCAGCGTACCGGGACAGGGGGCCGGGGAGCTGTTTTTT. Translation: CASSVPGQGAGELFF. The chain recombines TRBV9 with TRBJ2-2; TRBD1 agrees at 11 bases. The CDR3 consists of 15 residues. The germline gives CDR1 SGDLS, CDR2 YYNGEE. The V gene end was trimmed by 1 base and the J gene end by 6 bases; junction bases not matched to a gene: 2.

The V gene is TRBV11-2, the J gene TRBJ2-2, with D perhaps TRBD2 (5 bases). The germline V gene has CDR1 SGHAT and CDR2 FQNNGV. This CDR3 is 15 amino acids long. The V end was cut by 3 bases, the J end by 3 bases, with 11 bases between. The CDR3 bases are TGTGCCAGCAGCTTTCGCGGGTGGGACACCGGGGAGCTGTTTTTT. Amino acid sequence: CASSFRGWDTGELFF.

This clone has a single count. The genes are TRBV6-5 and TRBJ1-2; TRBD1 matches 8 bases. The V segment lost 1 base and the J segment 0 bases; nucleotides outside the gene matches: 1. CDR3 length: 15 amino acids. Looked up from germline, CDR1 is MNHEY and CDR2 is SVGAGI. The CDR3 bases are TGTGCCAGCAGTTACTGGACAGGGACTAACTATGGCTACACCTTC. This gives the protein CASSYWTGTNYGYTF.

The chain has TRBV28 and TRBJ1-1, with TRBD1 matching over 9 bases. The V segment lost 6 bases and the J segment 4 bases; nucleotides outside the gene matches: 12. Germline V gene sequence: CDR1 MDHEN, CDR2 SYDVKM. The CDR3 sequence is 16 residues long. This chain's CDR3 is CASSGQGPPRPTEAFF. The DNA for the CDR3 is TGTGCCAGCAGCGGACAGGGGCCTCCTCGCCCCACTGAAGCTTTCTTT.

The chain is built from TRBV7-3 and TRBJ2-7, with 13 bases matching TRBD2. This CDR3 comprises 15 residues. Germline V gene lookup returns CDR1 SGHTA and CDR2 FQGTGA. With V trimmed by 3 bases and J by 4 bases, 3 bases remained unmatched. The CDR3 coding sequence is TGTGCCAGCAGCTTTGGACTAGCGGGAGTATACGAGCAGTACTTC. It translates to CASSFGLAGVYEQYF.

V usage is TRBV28 and J usage is TRBJ2-5; TRBD1 is a possible D gene (5 bases). With 6 bases removed from V and 2 bases from J, the gap between germline ends came to 10 bases. The CDR3 runs 13 residues. Germline lookup yields CDR1 MDHEN and CDR2 SYDVKM. The CDR3 sequence is CASSRGHQETQYF. The CDR3 DNA is TGTGCCAGCAGCCGAGGACATCAAGAGACCCAGTACTTC.

This sequence joins TRBV7-8 and TRBJ2-3, with TRBD2 matching over 13 bases. V lost 5 bases, J lost 1 base, and 12 bases stayed unmatched. Germline CDR1 SGHVS, CDR2 FQNEAQ. This CDR3 has 19 amino acids. CDR3 sequence: CASSTWTSGSKFGTDTQYF. DNA for the CDR3: TGTGCCAGCAGCACTTGGACTAGCGGGAGTAAATTTGGCACAGATACGCAGTATTTT. The whole variable domain, filled in from reference TRBV7-8 and TRBJ2-3, reads GAGVSQSPRYKVAKRGQDVALRCDPISGHVSLFWYQQALGQGPEFLTYFQNEAQLDKSGLPSDRFFAERPEGSVSTLKIQRTQQEDSAVYLCASSTWTSGSKFGTDTQYFGPGTRLTVL.

The J gene is TRBJ2-2, the V gene TRBV4-2; 8 nucleotides agree with TRBD2. The CDR3 extends over 17 amino acids. With 0 bases clipped from V and 0 bases from J, the junction kept 3 bases outside the gene matches. From germline, CDR1 is LGHNA and CDR2 YNFKEQ. CDR3 coding DNA: TGTGCCAGCAGCCAAGATACACTAGCGGCGAACACCGGGGAGCTGTTTTTT. Protein sequence: CASSQDTLAANTGELFF.

To note about this clone: Compared with germline, one end of the junction differs, possibly owing to a read error. The rearrangement joins TRBV7-7 to TRBJ2-1; 10 nucleotides align to TRBD2. The CDR3 spans 15 residues. Germline CDR1 and CDR2: SSHAT and FNYEAQ (reference sequence). CDR3 DNA sequence: TGTGCTAGCAGCTTAAGAACTAGCGGGACAAATGAGCAGTTCTTC. Amino acids: CASSLRTSGTNEQFF.

This clone was observed a handful of times. V and J are TRBV5-1 and TRBJ1-4, with no clear D. Trimming removed 0 bases from V and 8 bases from J, with 14 bases in between. Germline V gene data show CDR1 as SGHRS and CDR2 as YFSETQ. This CDR3 has 15 amino acids. The CDR3 loop is CASSLGGTPGEKLFF. CDR3 in DNA: TGCGCCAGCAGCTTGGGAGGAACTCCTGGGGAAAAACTGTTTTTT. Drawing the rest from reference TRBV5-1 and TRBJ1-4, the complete variable domain is KAGVTQTPRYLIKTRGQQVTLSCSPISGHRSVSWYQQTPGQGLQFLFEYFSETQRNKGNFPGRFSGRQFSNSRSEMNVSTLELGDSALYLCASSLGGTPGEKLFFGSGTQLSVL.

This sequence joins TRBV6-2 or TRBV6-3 and TRBJ2-5, with TRBD2 matching 8 bases. CDR3 length: 17 amino acids. The germline gives CDR1 MNHEY, CDR2 SVGEGT. Unmatched junction bases numbered 11, after V lost 4 bases and J lost 1 base. The CDR3: CASSFSVREGPQETQYF. In DNA form, the CDR3 reads TGTGCCAGCAGTTTTAGCGTCCGGGAGGGTCCCCAAGAGACCCAGTACTTC.